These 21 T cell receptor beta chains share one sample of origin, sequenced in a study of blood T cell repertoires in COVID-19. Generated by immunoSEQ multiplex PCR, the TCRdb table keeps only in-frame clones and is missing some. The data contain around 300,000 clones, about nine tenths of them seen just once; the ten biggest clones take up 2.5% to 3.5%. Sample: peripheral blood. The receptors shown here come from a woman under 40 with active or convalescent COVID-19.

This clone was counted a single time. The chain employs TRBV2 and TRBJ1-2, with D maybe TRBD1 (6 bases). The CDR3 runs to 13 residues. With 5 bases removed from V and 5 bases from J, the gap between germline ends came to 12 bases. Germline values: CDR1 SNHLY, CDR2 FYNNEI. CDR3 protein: CASSTGFGYGYTF. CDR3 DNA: TGTGCCAGCAGTACAGGGTTCGGATATGGCTACACCTTC.

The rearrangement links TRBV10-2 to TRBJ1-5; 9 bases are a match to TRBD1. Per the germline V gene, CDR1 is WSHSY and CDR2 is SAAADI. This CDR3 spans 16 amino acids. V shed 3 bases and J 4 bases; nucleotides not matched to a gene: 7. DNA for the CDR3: TGCGCCAGCAGTGACCCCGGACAGGGGAGGAATCAGCCCCAGCATTTT. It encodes CASSDPGQGRNQPQHF.

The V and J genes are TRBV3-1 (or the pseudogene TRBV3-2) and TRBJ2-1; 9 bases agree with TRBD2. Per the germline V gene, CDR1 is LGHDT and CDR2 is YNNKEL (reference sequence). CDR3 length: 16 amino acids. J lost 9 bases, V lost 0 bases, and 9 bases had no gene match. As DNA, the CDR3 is TGTGCCAGCAGCCAAGAAGCCGGGACTAGCATCGGTGAGCAGTTCTTC. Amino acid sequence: CASSQEAGTSIGEQFF.

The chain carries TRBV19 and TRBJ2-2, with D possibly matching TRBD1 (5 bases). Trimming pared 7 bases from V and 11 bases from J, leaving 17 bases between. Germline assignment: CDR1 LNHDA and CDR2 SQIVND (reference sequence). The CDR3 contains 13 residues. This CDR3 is CASTYLGQGELFF. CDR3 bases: TGTGCCAGTACCTATCTTGGCCAGGGCGAGCTGTTTTTT.

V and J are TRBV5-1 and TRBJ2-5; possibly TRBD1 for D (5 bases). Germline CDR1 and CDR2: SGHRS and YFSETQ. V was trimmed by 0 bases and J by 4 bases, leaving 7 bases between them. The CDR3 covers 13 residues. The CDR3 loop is CASSLEGLETQYF. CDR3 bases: TGCGCCAGCAGCTTGGAGGGGTTAGAGACCCAGTACTTC.

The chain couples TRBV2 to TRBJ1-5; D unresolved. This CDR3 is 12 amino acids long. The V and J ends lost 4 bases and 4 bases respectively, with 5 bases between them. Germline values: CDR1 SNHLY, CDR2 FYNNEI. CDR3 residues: CASSGGNQPQHF. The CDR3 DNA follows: TGTGCCAGCAGTGGAGGGAATCAGCCCCAGCATTTT.

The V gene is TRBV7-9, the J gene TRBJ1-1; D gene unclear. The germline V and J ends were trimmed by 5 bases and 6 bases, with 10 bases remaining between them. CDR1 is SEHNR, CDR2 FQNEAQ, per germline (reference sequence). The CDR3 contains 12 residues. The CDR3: CASSLPYPEAFF. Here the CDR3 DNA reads TGTGCCAGCAGCCTCCCCTACCCTGAAGCTTTCTTT.

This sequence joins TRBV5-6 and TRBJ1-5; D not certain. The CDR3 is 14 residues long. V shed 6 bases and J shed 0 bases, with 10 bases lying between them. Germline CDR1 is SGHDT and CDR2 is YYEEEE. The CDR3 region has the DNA TGTGCCAGCACCCCATCAGGTAGCAATCAGCCCCAGCATTTT. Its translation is CASTPSGSNQPQHF.

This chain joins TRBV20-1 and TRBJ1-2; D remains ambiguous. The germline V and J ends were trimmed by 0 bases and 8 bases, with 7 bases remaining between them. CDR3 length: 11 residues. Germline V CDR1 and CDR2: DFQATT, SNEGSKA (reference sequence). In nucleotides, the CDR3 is TGCAGTGCTAGAGATTATCCCGGCTACACCTTC. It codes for CSARDYPGYTF.

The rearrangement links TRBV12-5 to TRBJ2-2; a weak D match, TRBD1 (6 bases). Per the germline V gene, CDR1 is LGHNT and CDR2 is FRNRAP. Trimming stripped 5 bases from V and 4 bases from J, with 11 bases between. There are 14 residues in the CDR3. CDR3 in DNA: TGTGCTAGTGGTCTATCACAGGGCACCGGGGAGCTGTTTTTT. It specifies CASGLSQGTGELFF.

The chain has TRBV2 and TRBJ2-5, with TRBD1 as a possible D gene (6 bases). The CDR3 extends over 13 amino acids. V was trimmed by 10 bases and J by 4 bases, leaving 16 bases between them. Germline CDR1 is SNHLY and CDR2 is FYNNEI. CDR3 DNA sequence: TGTGCCACGAACTCAGGGGTAACAGAGACCCAGTACTTC. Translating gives CATNSGVTETQYF.

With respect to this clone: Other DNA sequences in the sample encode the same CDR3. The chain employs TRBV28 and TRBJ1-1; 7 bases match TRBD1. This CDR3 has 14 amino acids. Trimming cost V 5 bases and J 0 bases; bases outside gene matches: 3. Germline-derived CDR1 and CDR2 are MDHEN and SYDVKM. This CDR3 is CASSPGGMNTEAFF. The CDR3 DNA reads TGTGCCAGCAGTCCAGGGGGGATGAACACTGAAGCTTTCTTT. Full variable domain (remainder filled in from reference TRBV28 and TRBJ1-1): DVKVTQSSRYLVKRTGEKVFLECVQDMDHENMFWYRQDPGLGLRLIYFSYDVKMKEKGDIPEGYSVSREKKERFSLILESASTNQTSMYLCASSPGGMNTEAFFGQGTRLTVV.

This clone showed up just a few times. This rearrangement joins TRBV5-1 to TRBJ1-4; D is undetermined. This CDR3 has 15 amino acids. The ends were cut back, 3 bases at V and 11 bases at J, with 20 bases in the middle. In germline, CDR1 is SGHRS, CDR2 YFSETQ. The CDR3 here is CASSSALQPGGKLFF. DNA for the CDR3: TGCGCCAGCAGCTCAGCCCTACAGCCGGGAGGGAAACTGTTTTTT.

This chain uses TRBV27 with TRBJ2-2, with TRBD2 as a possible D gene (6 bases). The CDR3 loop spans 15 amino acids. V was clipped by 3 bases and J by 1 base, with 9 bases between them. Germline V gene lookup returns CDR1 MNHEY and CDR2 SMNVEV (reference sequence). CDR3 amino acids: CASSLRGLNTGELFF. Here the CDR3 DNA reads TGTGCCAGCAGTTTGAGGGGACTGAACACCGGGGAGCTGTTTTTT.

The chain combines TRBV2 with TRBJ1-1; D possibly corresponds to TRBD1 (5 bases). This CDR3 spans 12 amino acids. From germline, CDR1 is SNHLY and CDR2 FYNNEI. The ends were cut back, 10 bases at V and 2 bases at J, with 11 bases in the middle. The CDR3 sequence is CATADTNTEAFF. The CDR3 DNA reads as TGTGCCACCGCGGACACCAACACTGAAGCTTTCTTT.

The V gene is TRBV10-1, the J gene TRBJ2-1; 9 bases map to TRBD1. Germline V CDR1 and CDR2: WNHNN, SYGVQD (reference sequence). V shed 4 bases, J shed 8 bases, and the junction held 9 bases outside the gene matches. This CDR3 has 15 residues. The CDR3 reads CASSGGTGIRDEQFF. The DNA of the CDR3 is TGCGCCAGCAGTGGGGGGACAGGGATTCGGGATGAGCAGTTCTTC.

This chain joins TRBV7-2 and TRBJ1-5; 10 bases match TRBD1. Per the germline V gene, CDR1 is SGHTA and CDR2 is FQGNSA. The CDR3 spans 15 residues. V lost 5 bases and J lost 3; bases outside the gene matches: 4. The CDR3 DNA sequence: TGTGCCAGCAGCCAGGGACAGGGGAACAATCAGCCCCAGCATTTT. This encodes CASSQGQGNNQPQHF.

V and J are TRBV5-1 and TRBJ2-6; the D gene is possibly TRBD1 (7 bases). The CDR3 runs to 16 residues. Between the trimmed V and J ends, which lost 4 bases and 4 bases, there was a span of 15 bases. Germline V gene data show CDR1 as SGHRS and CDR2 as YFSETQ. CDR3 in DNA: TGCGCCAGCAGCCAGCCTCAGGGGGGAGGGGCCAACGTCCTGACTTTC. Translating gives CASSQPQGGGANVLTF.

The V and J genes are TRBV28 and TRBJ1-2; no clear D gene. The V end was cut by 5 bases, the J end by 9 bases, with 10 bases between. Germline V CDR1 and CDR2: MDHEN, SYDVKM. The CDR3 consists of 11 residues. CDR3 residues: CASSNEGSYTF. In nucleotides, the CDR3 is TGTGCCAGCAGTAATGAGGGTAGCTACACCTTC.

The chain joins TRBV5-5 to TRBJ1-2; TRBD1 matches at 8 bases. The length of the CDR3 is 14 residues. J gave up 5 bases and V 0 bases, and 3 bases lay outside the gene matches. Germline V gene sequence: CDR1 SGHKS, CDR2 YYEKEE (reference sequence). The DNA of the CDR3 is TGTGCCAGCAGCTTGGGACAGGGGTGGTATGGCTACACCTTC. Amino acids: CASSLGQGWYGYTF.

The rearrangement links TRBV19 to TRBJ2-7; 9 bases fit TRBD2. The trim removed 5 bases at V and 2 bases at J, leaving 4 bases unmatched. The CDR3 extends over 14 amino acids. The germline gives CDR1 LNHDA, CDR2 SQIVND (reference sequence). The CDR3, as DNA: TGTGCCAGTAGTCGAAGCGGGGGGACCTACGAGCAGTACTTC. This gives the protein CASSRSGGTYEQYF.